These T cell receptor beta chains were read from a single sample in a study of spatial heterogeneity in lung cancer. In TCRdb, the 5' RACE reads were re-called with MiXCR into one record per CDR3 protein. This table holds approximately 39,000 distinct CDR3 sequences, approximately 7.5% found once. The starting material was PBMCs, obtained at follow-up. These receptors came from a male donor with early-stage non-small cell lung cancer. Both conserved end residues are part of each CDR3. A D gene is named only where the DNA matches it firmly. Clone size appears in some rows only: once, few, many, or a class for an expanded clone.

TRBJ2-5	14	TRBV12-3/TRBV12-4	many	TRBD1	CASSVDRGGVTQYF	TGTGCCAGCAGTGTGGACAGGGGTGGAGTGACCCAGTACTTC
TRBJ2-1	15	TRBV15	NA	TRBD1	CATSRGDRVGNEQFF	TGTGCCACCAGCAGAGGGGACAGGGTGGGAAATGAGCAGTTCTTC
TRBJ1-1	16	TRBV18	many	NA	CASSPLGQPSNTEAFF	TGTGCCAGCTCACCACTAGGACAGCCTTCGAACACTGAAGCTTTCTTT
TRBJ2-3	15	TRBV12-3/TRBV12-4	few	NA	CASKEGGWVTDTQYF	TGTGCCAGCAAGGAAGGAGGGTGGGTCACAGATACGCAGTATTTT
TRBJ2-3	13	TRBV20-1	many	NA	CSARTGRADTQYF	TGCAGTGCAAGGACAGGGAGGGCAGATACGCAGTATTTT
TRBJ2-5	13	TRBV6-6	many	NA	CASSTGGLRTQYF	TGTGCCAGCAGTACTGGAGGGCTGAGGACCCAGTACTTC
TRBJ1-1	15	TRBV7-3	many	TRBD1	CASSLMGQGNTEAFF	TGTGCCAGCAGCTTAATGGGACAGGGGAACACTGAAGCTTTCTTT
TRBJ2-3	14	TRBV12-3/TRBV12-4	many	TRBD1	CASSSRQGEDTQYF	TGTGCCAGCAGTAGCCGACAGGGAGAGGATACGCAGTATTTT
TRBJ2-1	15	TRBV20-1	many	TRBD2	CSAVTTGLAGGEQFF	TGCAGTGCTGTAACCACGGGGCTAGCGGGGGGTGAGCAGTTCTTC
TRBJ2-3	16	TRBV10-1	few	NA	CASSESQGSSRNTQYF	TGCGCCAGCAGTGAGTCGCAGGGATCCTCCAGGAATACGCAGTATTTT
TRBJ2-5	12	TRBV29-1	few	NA	CSSEGARATQYF	TGCAGCAGTGAAGGGGCAAGGGCGACCCAGTACTTC
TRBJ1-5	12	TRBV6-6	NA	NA	CASSSEDQPQHF	TGTGCCAGCAGTTCCGAGGATCAGCCCCAGCATTTT
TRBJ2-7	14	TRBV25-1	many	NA	CASSEWFVGSEQYF	TGTGCCAGCAGTGAATGGTTTGTGGGAAGCGAGCAGTACTTC
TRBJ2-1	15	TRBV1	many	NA	CTSRQLAGISNEQFF	TGCACCAGCAGGCAACTAGCGGGGATTAGTAATGAGCAGTTCTTC
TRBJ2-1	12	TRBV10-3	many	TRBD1	CANSDDRDEQFF	TGTGCCAACAGCGACGACAGGGATGAGCAGTTCTTC
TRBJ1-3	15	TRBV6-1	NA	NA	CASSDRDNSGNTIYF	TGTGCCAGCAGTGACCGGGACAACTCTGGAAACACCATATATTTT
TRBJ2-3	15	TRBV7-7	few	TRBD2	CASSPTSGGSDTQYF	TGTGCTAGCAGCCCGACTAGCGGGGGGTCAGATACGCAGTATTTT
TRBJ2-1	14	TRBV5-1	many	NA	CASSWVVAGNEQFF	TGCGCCAGCAGCTGGGTGGTCGCGGGCAATGAGCAGTTCTTC
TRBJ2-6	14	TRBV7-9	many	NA	CASSRRPGANVLTF	TGTGCCAGCAGCCGAAGGCCAGGGGCCAACGTCCTGACTTTC
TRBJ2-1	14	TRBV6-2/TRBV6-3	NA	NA	CASSYSWACNEQFF	TGTGCCAGCAGTTACTCGTGGGCCTGCAATGAGCAGTTCTTC
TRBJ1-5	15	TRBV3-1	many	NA	CASSQIPAADQPQHF	TGTGCCAGCAGCCAAATCCCAGCAGCGGATCAGCCCCAGCATTTT
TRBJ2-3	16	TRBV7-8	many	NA	CASSLARKRNTDTQYF	TGTGCCAGCAGCTTAGCGCGGAAGCGGAACACAGATACGCAGTATTTT
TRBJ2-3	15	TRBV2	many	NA	CASSETVLSSDTQYF	TGTGCCAGCAGTGAGACAGTACTTTCCTCGGATACGCAGTATTTT
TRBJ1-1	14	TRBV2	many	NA	CASSEGGPGAEAFF	TGTGCCAGCAGTGAAGGAGGACCCGGGGCTGAAGCTTTCTTT